These T cell receptor beta chains were read from a single sample in a study of Ad26.COV2.S vaccination and SARS-CoV-2 variants. Using immunoSEQ multiplex PCR, the repertoire was profiled, and TCRdb retains in-frame clones only, with some absent. The data contain some 180,000 clones, roughly nine tenths of them seen just once; the ten biggest clones take up roughly 6%. Sequenced here: peripheral blood, sampled after recovery from COVID-19. These receptors were obtained from a human donor who had recovered from COVID-19. The CDR3 runs from the conserved cysteine through the conserved F or W. The D gene is left open where the match is weak. Rows give clone size only sometimes, using once, few, many, or a class for an expanded clone.

DNA,CDR3,J,D,size,V
TGTGCCAGCAGTGTGGGAGCCAACTATGGCTACACCTTC,CASSVGANYGYTF,TRBJ1-2,NA,NA,TRBV2
TGTGCCAGCAGCCCCGGTTCGGGGAACCTATGGGGCTACACCTTC,CASSPGSGNLWGYTF,TRBJ1-2,NA,NA,TRBV9
TGTGCCAGCACCAAAGGGACCTACGAGCAGTACTTC,CASTKGTYEQYF,TRBJ2-7,NA,NA,TRBV12-3/TRBV12-4
TGTGCCAGCAGTACCCAGGGGTTACCCCTCCACTTT,CASSTQGLPLHF,TRBJ1-6,NA,NA,TRBV6-6
TGTGCCAGCAGTGGTCCGGTTTGGGATACGCAGTATTTT,CASSGPVWDTQYF,TRBJ2-3,NA,NA,TRBV2
TGTGCCAGCAGCCCTGTGGATGAGGAGCAGTACTTC,CASSPVDEEQYF,TRBJ2-7,NA,NA,TRBV6-2/TRBV6-3
TGTGCCAGCAGCCAAGGGCTACCAGGGACAGGGAGAGGACTGAACACTGAAGCTTTCTTT,CASSQGLPGTGRGLNTEAFF,TRBJ1-1,TRBD1,NA,TRBV3-1/TRBV3-2
TGCAGTGCCAGGGAGGCCGGGGAGCTGTTTTTT,CSAREAGELFF,TRBJ2-2,NA,NA,TRBV20-1
TGTGCCAGCAGCCAAGATGTCCTCGAGCAGTACTTC,CASSQDVLEQYF,TRBJ2-7,NA,NA,TRBV3-1/TRBV3-2
TGTGCCAGCAGCCAAGAGGTCGTCGGGAGGAGGGGTGAGCAGTTCTTC,CASSQEVVGRRGEQFF,TRBJ2-1,TRBD2,NA,TRBV4-2
TGTGCCAGCAGCTTACTAGCGGGAGGGCCCTTTTTGGGGAATGAGCAGTTCTTC,CASSLLAGGPFLGNEQFF,TRBJ2-1,TRBD2,NA,TRBV7-2
TGTGCCAGCAGTTACGGGGGGCAGATGGGAACTGAAGCTTTCTTT,CASSYGGQMGTEAFF,TRBJ1-1,NA,few,TRBV6-5
TGTGCCAGCAGTGCGACTAGCGGGAGGTACGAGCAGTACTTC,CASSATSGRYEQYF,TRBJ2-7,TRBD2,NA,TRBV2
TGTGCCAGCAGTAGGGTTAACACCGGGGAGCTGTTTTTT,CASSRVNTGELFF,TRBJ2-2,NA,NA,TRBV6-5
TGCGCCAGCAGAGAGACACGGGGAAACGCGAACACCGGGGAGCTGTTTTTT,CASRETRGNANTGELFF,TRBJ2-2,NA,NA,TRBV4-1
TGTGCCAGTACCCCAGCGGGGGCCCCCTACGAGCAGTACTTC,CASTPAGAPYEQYF,TRBJ2-7,TRBD2,NA,TRBV19
TGTGCCATCAGCCGCGGGGTGGGGGCGAATACTGAAGCTTTCTTT,CAISRGVGANTEAFF,TRBJ1-1,NA,few,TRBV10-3
TGTGCCAGCAGTTACTCTCGGGACACAATGAACACTGAAGCTTTCTTT,CASSYSRDTMNTEAFF,TRBJ1-1,NA,NA,TRBV6-5
TGTGCCAGCAGTTACGCCAAAAACATTCAGTACTTC,CASSYAKNIQYF,TRBJ2-4,NA,NA,TRBV6-2/TRBV6-3
TGTGCCAGCAGCTTAGTACAACAGGGGCCCCTGACGCTAGCCAAAAACATTCAGTACTTC,CASSLVQQGPLTLAKNIQYF,TRBJ2-4,TRBD1,NA,TRBV7-6
TGTGCCAGCAGTCTCTTCCTGTGGAGCGGGGGGGCGGAGACCCAGTACTTC,CASSLFLWSGGAETQYF,TRBJ2-5,TRBD2,NA,TRBV28
TGTGCCAGCAGCGTAGGCGAGAGGGAGTTTGCCTATGGCTACACCTTC,CASSVGEREFAYGYTF,TRBJ1-2,NA,NA,TRBV9
TGTGCCAGCAGGACTCGGGACACCCGCAATCAGCCCCAGCATTTT,CASRTRDTRNQPQHF,TRBJ1-5,NA,NA,TRBV6-6
TGTGCCAGCAGCAATTCCCGGACAGGGGGCCTCTTTCAGCCCCAGCATTTT,CASSNSRTGGLFQPQHF,TRBJ1-5,NA,NA,TRBV21-1
TGTGCCAGCAGGACAGGTTCAGGTCAGCCCCAGCATTTT,CASRTGSGQPQHF,TRBJ1-5,NA,NA,TRBV12-3/TRBV12-4
TGTGCCAGCAGCTTAAGCGGGGGGGCCAATGAGCAGTTCTTC,CASSLSGGANEQFF,TRBJ2-1,TRBD2,NA,TRBV7-3
TGTGCCAGCAGCTGGGGACTAGCGGGGGCCGGGGACACCGGGGAGCTGTTTTTT,CASSWGLAGAGDTGELFF,TRBJ2-2,TRBD2,few,TRBV5-6
TGTGCCAGTAGTTTCTCCGGACTAGCGGGGGTGAATGAGCAGTTCTTC,CASSFSGLAGVNEQFF,TRBJ2-1,TRBD2,NA,TRBV19
TGCGCCAGCAGCTCAATCTCCTACAATGAGCGGTTCTTC,CASSSISYNERFF,TRBJ2-1,NA,NA,TRBV5-1
TGTGCCAGCAGCTTAGGCGGGGGGGCCGTTAATACGCAGTATTTT,CASSLGGGAVNTQYF,TRBJ2-3,TRBD2,once,TRBV11-2
TGTGCCAGCAGCTTGGGACAGGTTATATACAATGAGCAGTTCTTC,CASSLGQVIYNEQFF,TRBJ2-1,NA,once,TRBV5-4
TGTGCCAGCAGCTTACGACCCGACGGGTCCGGGGAGCTGTTTTTT,CASSLRPDGSGELFF,TRBJ2-2,NA,NA,TRBV7-7
TGTGCCAGCAGCTTATACGGCCAGCCCACAGATACGCAGTATTTT,CASSLYGQPTDTQYF,TRBJ2-3,NA,NA,TRBV7-3
TGTGCCAGCAGCTCAGGGGTGGGGACTGAAGCTTTCTTT,CASSSGVGTEAFF,TRBJ1-1,NA,NA,TRBV9
TGTGCCAGCAGTGCCTCGTGGGGATCCAACCCCACCGGGGAGCTGTTTTTT,CASSASWGSNPTGELFF,TRBJ2-2,NA,NA,TRBV6-4
TGTGCCAGCGAAGGGTCTGGACAGCACTATGGCTACACCTTC,CASEGSGQHYGYTF,TRBJ1-2,NA,NA,TRBV2
TGTGCCAGCAGCGAAGCTACAGGGTCCCTCTATGGCTACACCTTC,CASSEATGSLYGYTF,TRBJ1-2,NA,NA,TRBV27
TGTGCCAGCAGTGACTCGGCAGATAATAGCAATCAGCCCCAGCATTTT,CASSDSADNSNQPQHF,TRBJ1-5,NA,NA,TRBV6-4
TGTGCCACGACTCTCGGAGCAACATCTGGAAACACCATATATTTT,CATTLGATSGNTIYF,TRBJ1-3,NA,NA,TRBV6-5
TGTGCCAGCAGCTTAAGGAAGGACTACGAGCAGTACTTC,CASSLRKDYEQYF,TRBJ2-7,NA,NA,TRBV7-2
TGTGCCAGCAGTGGGGCAGCAGGGTCAGAAGGCTACACCTTC,CASSGAAGSEGYTF,TRBJ1-2,NA,NA,TRBV2
TGTGCCAGCAGTAGAGGTTTGACGGGCACTGAAGCTTTCTTT,CASSRGLTGTEAFF,TRBJ1-1,NA,NA,TRBV6-2/TRBV6-3
TGCAGTGCTAGTTCCTCAGGGACAGCTAATTATGGCTACACCTTC,CSASSSGTANYGYTF,TRBJ1-2,TRBD1,NA,TRBV20-1
TGTGCCAGCAGCGTAGAAGGCCGGGCCAACACTGAAGCTTTCTTT,CASSVEGRANTEAFF,TRBJ1-1,NA,NA,TRBV9
TGTGCCAGCACCTTCCGGGACAACAGTTCACCCCTCCACTTT,CASTFRDNSSPLHF,TRBJ1-6,NA,NA,TRBV6-5
TGTGCCAGCTCACCGGGGTACCAAGAGACCCAGTACTTC,CASSPGYQETQYF,TRBJ2-5,NA,NA,TRBV18
TGTGCCAGCAGTTCCGGCTTGGGACAGAGGTTCTACGAGCAGTACTTC,CASSSGLGQRFYEQYF,TRBJ2-7,TRBD1,NA,TRBV28
TGTGCCAGCAGCGTAGACTTGGGCAGGGGTTTAGAGACCCAGTACTTC,CASSVDLGRGLETQYF,TRBJ2-5,NA,NA,TRBV9
TGTGCCAGCAGCTTAGAGGAGACAGGGGGGTATGGCTACACCTTC,CASSLEETGGYGYTF,TRBJ1-2,TRBD1,NA,TRBV7-6
TGTGCCATCAGCGAACAGGGTTCTAATGAAAAACTGTTTTTT,CAISEQGSNEKLFF,TRBJ1-4,NA,once,TRBV10-3
TGTGCCAGCAGTACAAGGACAGGGGTAAATACTGAAGCTTTCTTT,CASSTRTGVNTEAFF,TRBJ1-1,TRBD1,NA,TRBV2
TGTGCCAGCAGACAGGGGGGAGACACCGGGGAGCTGTTTTTT,CASRQGGDTGELFF,TRBJ2-2,TRBD1,NA,TRBV18
TGCGCCAGCAGATCCGGGGGTTTGAACACTGAAGCTTTCTTT,CASRSGGLNTEAFF,TRBJ1-1,NA,once,TRBV5-1
TGTGCCAGCAGCTCCCCCCCCCTAGCGGGATACACAGATACGCAGTATTTT,CASSSPPLAGYTDTQYF,TRBJ2-3,TRBD2,NA,TRBV7-2
TGTGCCAGCAGCTCACCACCGACTAGCGCTAGCACAGATACGCAGTATTTT,CASSSPPTSASTDTQYF,TRBJ2-3,TRBD2,NA,TRBV5-4
TGTGCCAGCTCACCCCGGGGGAGCACCGCCTACAATGAGCAGTTCTTC,CASSPRGSTAYNEQFF,TRBJ2-1,NA,once,TRBV18
TGCGCCAGCAGCCTAAGTACCGGGACCCCAACCCAGTACTTC,CASSLSTGTPTQYF,TRBJ2-5,NA,NA,TRBV4-1
TGTGCCAGCAGTCCCCCCCGAGTGGACAATGAGCAGTTCTTC,CASSPPRVDNEQFF,TRBJ2-1,NA,once,TRBV6-2/TRBV6-3